The 15 T cell receptor beta chains listed next were all sequenced from one sample in a study of shared clonotypes between healthy human individuals. Sequencing used immunoSEQ multiplex PCR; TCRdb keeps in-frame clones, though not all of them. The table includes millions of clones, around 94% detected once. The material sequenced was naive CD4+ T cells sorted from blood. Indicated subset: CD45RA+ positively selected. Every receptor here comes from a man aged 18 to 30 in good health.

V is TRBV7-9 and J is TRBJ1-4, with D unresolved. There are 12 residues in the CDR3. Per germline, CDR1 SEHNR and CDR2 FQNEAQ (reference sequence). The V end lost 4 bases, the J end lost 7 bases, and 7 bases lay between the germline ends. CDR3 protein: CASSWAVEKLFF. The CDR3 bases are TGTGCCAGCAGCTGGGCGGTTGAAAAACTGTTTTTT. The full variable domain, completed using reference TRBV7-9 and TRBJ1-4, is DTGVSQNPRHKITKRGQNVTFRCDPISEHNRLYWYRQTLGQGPEFLTYFQNEAQLEKSRLLSDRFSAERPKGSFSTLEIQRTEQGDSAMYLCASSWAVEKLFFGSGTQLSVL.

This clone occurred once. This chain uses TRBV7-8 with TRBJ2-2; the D gene is possibly TRBD2 (7 bases). Trimming cost V 6 bases and J 4 bases, with 21 bases left between them. The germline V gene encodes CDR1 SGHVS and CDR2 FQNEAQ. This CDR3 is 17 amino acids long. CDR3 DNA sequence: TGTGCCAGCAGGATATTAGGTGGAGGGGGGGGCACCGGGGAGCTGTTTTTT. Translated: CASRILGGGGGTGELFF.

V gene TRBV29-1 combines with J gene TRBJ2-5, with 13 bases fitting TRBD2. Germline values: CDR1 SQVTM, CDR2 ANQGSEA. CDR3 size: 14 residues. Trimming took 5 bases from V and 8 from J; bases not matched to a gene: 8. CDR3 sequence reads: CSVLPGLAGETQYF. In DNA, the CDR3 is TGCAGCGTTCTTCCCGGACTAGCGGGAGAAACCCAGTACTTC.

The J gene is TRBJ1-2, the V gene TRBV29-1, with D possibly being TRBD1 (6 bases). The CDR3 totals 14 residues. The germline V gene encodes CDR1 SQVTM and CDR2 ANQGSEA. The V and J ends lost 3 bases and 1 base respectively, with 12 bases between them. In nucleotides, the CDR3 is TGCAGCGTTGATTCCCAGGGGCTTAACTATGGCTACACCTTC. This encodes CSVDSQGLNYGYTF.

CDR3 region: CASSTASGTGSDGNTIYF. The CDR3 nucleotides are TGTGCCAGCAGCACGGCCTCTGGGACAGGGAGCGACGGAAACACCATATATTTT. The chain couples TRBV9 to TRBJ1-3, with 9 bases aligning to TRBD1. The CDR3 has 18 amino acids. The germline CDR1 and CDR2 sequences are SGDLS and YYNGEE. V dropped 4 bases and J dropped 4; count of bases not matched to a gene: 15.

The chain combines TRBV28 with TRBJ1-5; D gene unclear. This CDR3 is 15 amino acids long. The germline V gene encodes CDR1 MDHEN and CDR2 SYDVKM. V dropped 5 bases and J dropped 1 base, with 12 bases sitting between them. The CDR3 loop is CASSLQLTSNQPQHF. The DNA for the CDR3 is TGTGCCAGCAGTCTACAGTTGACAAGCAATCAGCCCCAGCATTTT.

The CDR3 coding sequence is TGTGCCAGTAGTATAGAGGGAGGCGGTTCCTACGAGCAGTACTTC. Translated: CASSIEGGGSYEQYF. This chain connects TRBV19 to TRBJ2-7, with a possible D match to TRBD2 (6 bases). CDR1 and CDR2 from the germline V gene are LNHDA and SQIVND (reference sequence). The CDR3 is 15 residues long. V was trimmed by 0 bases and J by 1 base, leaving 10 bases between them.

The chain couples TRBV7-2 to TRBJ2-1; D possibly matches TRBD1 or TRBD2 (6 bases each). V lost 1 base, J lost 10 bases, and 23 bases lay in between. The germline V gene encodes CDR1 SGHTA and CDR2 FQGNSA. The length of the CDR3 is 17 residues. CDR3 residues: CASSLESGTPTRGEQFF. Here the CDR3 DNA reads TGTGCCAGCAGCTTAGAGTCCGGGACACCAACCCGGGGGGAGCAGTTCTTC.

The rearrangement joins TRBV30 to TRBJ2-3, with D unresolved. Germline CDR1 reads GTSNPN; CDR2 reads SVGIG (reference sequence). The CDR3 contains 12 residues. Trimming removed 4 bases at V and 5 bases at J, with 10 bases between. The chain's CDR3 is CAWNRVVDTQYF. CDR3 bases: TGTGCCTGGAACCGGGTAGTAGATACGCAGTATTTT.

This sequence joins TRBV6-6 and TRBJ2-7, with 8 nucleotides matching TRBD1. The CDR3 consists of 15 residues. Germline CDR1 reads MNHNY; CDR2 reads SVGAGI (reference sequence). The ends lost 4 bases at V and 4 bases at J; junction bases unmatched: 9. Here the CDR3 reads CASSSKTGALYEQYF. CDR3 nucleotides: TGTGCCAGCAGTTCCAAGACAGGGGCCCTGTACGAGCAGTACTTC.

This clone was counted a few times. This sequence joins TRBV30 and TRBJ1-1; weak D call: TRBD1 (5 bases). Per germline, CDR1 GTSNPN and CDR2 SVGIG (reference sequence). The V and J ends lost 0 bases and 4 bases respectively, with 15 bases between them. CDR3 length: 15 amino acids. This chain's CDR3 is CAWSVGVQLGTEAFF. CDR3 nucleotides: TGTGCCTGGAGTGTAGGGGTGCAATTGGGCACTGAAGCTTTCTTT.

In regard to this clone: Other DNA variants within this sample encode the same CDR3. This rearrangement joins TRBV11-2 to TRBJ2-7; 8 bases are a match to TRBD2. CDR3 length: 15 residues. Trimming removed 1 base from V and 1 base from J; junction bases left unmatched: 3. Germline CDR1 reads SGHAT; CDR2 reads FQNNGV. The CDR3, as DNA: TGTGCCAGCAGCTTAGCTAGCGGGCCATCCTACGAGCAGTACTTC. It codes for CASSLASGPSYEQYF. The variable domain in full, completed from reference TRBV11-2 and TRBJ2-7, reads EAGVAQSPRYKIIEKRQSVAFWCNPISGHATLYWYQQILGQGPKLLIQFQNNGVVDDSQLPKDRFSAERLKGVDSTLKIQPAKLEDSAVYLCASSLASGPSYEQYFGPGTRLTVT.

The chain joins TRBV14 to TRBJ2-1, with 8 bases aligning to TRBD2. Per germline, CDR1 SGHDN and CDR2 FVKESK. After removal of 0 bases from V and 7 bases from J, the junction contained 8 bases not matched to a gene. The CDR3 sequence is 16 residues long. The CDR3 is CASSQDWRGRMNEQFF. In DNA form, the CDR3 reads TGTGCCAGCAGCCAAGATTGGCGCGGGAGGATGAATGAGCAGTTCTTC.

The chain employs TRBV6-5 and TRBJ1-1, with D possibly matching TRBD1 (6 bases). Germline CDR1 reads MNHEY; CDR2 reads SVGAGI. Trimming took 5 bases from V and 5 from J, leaving 12 bases between them. This CDR3 has 13 amino acids. The CDR3 loop is CASSEARGTEAFF. CDR3 sequence (DNA): TGTGCCAGCAGTGAGGCGAGGGGGACTGAAGCTTTCTTT.

This chain joins TRBV27 and TRBJ2-1; perhaps TRBD1 as D (6 bases). CDR3 length equals 11 residues. Germline lookup yields CDR1 MNHEY and CDR2 SMNVEV (reference sequence). The V and J ends lost 5 bases and 12 bases respectively, with 11 bases between them. The CDR3 DNA reads as TGTGCCAGCAGTACAGGGAGCTGGCAGTTCTTC. Protein sequence: CASSTGSWQFF.